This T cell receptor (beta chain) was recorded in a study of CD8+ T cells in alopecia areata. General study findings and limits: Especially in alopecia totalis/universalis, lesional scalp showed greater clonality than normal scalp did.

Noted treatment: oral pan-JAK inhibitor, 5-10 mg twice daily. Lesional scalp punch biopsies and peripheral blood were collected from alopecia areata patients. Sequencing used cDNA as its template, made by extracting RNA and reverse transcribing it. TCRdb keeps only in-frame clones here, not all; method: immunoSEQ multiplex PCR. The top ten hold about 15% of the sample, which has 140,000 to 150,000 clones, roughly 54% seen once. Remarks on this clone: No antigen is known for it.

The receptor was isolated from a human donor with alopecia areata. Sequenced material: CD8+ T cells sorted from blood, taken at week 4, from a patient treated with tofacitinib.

The CDR3 sequence is CASTEQLTDEQYF. CDR3 in DNA: TGTGCCAGCACCGAACAACTTACGGACGAGCAGTACTTC. The rearrangement uses TRBV6-6 and TRBJ2-7, with D unresolved. In germline, CDR1 is MNHNY, CDR2 SVGAGI (reference sequence). The CDR3 is 13 amino acids. V was trimmed by 7 bases and J by 5 bases, leaving 15 bases between them.